These 6 T cell receptor beta chains were all obtained from the same sample, sequenced in a study of cytomegalovirus exposure and HLA in healthy donors. PCR primers comprised 60 Vbeta and 13 Jbeta primers. The method was immunoSEQ multiplex PCR; TCRdb's version includes in-frame clones alone and lacks a portion of them. The table includes about 150,000 clones, 70% to 80% detected once. Sequenced sample: PBMCs. These receptors all come from a man aged 45-65 years in good health and CMV-seropositive.

V gene TRBV11-2 combines with J gene TRBJ2-7, with no clear D. The V gene lost 0 bases and the J gene lost 2 bases, with 5 bases spanning the gap. This CDR3 comprises 13 residues. Germline loops: CDR1 SGHAT, CDR2 FQNNGV. As DNA, the CDR3 is TGTGCCAGCAGCTTAGAGAGAGCCTACGAGCAGTACTTC. Protein: CASSLERAYEQYF.

The V call is TRBV11-2, the J call TRBJ1-5; the D is unclear. V lost 0 bases, J lost 4 bases, and 4 bases lay in between. Germline lookup yields CDR1 SGHAT and CDR2 FQNNGV. The CDR3 is made up of 13 amino acids. The CDR3 loop is CASSLERNQPQHF. For the CDR3, the DNA is TGTGCCAGCAGCTTAGAGCGGAATCAGCCCCAGCATTTT.

Only one count was recorded for this clone. This chain links TRBV28 with TRBJ1-1, with a tentative D call TRBD1 (6 bases). The germline V and J ends were trimmed by 1 base and 5 bases, with 11 bases remaining between them. CDR1 and CDR2 (germline): MDHEN, SYDVKM. The CDR3 sequence is 14 residues long. CDR3 residues: CASSLSGAQTEAFF. The CDR3 DNA sequence: TGTGCCAGCAGTTTATCAGGGGCGCAAACTGAAGCTTTCTTT.

The sample holds one count of this clone. This chain connects TRBV29-1 to TRBJ1-4; TRBD1 aligns across 8 bases. The CDR3 is made up of 13 amino acids. Germline CDR1 SQVTM, CDR2 ANQGSEA. V trimming: 7 bases; J trimming: 1 base; junction bases outside the gene matches: 2. CDR3 DNA: TGCAGCGCCAGGGGGCAAACTAATGAAAAACTGTTTTTT. Residues: CSARGQTNEKLFF.

This sequence joins TRBV5-6 and TRBJ1-1; D uncertain. Trimming cost V 4 bases and J 8 bases, with 12 bases left between them. CDR3 size: 12 residues. Germline loops: CDR1 SGHDT, CDR2 YYEEEE. This CDR3 is CASSRVPGEAFF. CDR3 sequence (DNA): TGTGCCAGCAGCCGGGTCCCTGGGGAAGCTTTCTTT.

The chain joins TRBV27 to TRBJ1-2; perhaps TRBD1 as D (5 bases). The CDR3 loop spans 14 amino acids. Germline values: CDR1 MNHEY, CDR2 SMNVEV (reference sequence). Deletions cut 2 bases from V and 8 bases from J, with 15 bases between. The CDR3 DNA sequence: TGTGCCAGCAGTTTAGGGCAGGGAATTGACGGCTACACCTTC. Protein sequence: CASSLGQGIDGYTF.